The 17 T cell receptor beta chains presented below share a single source sample, sequenced in a study of blood T cell repertoires in COVID-19. Data came from immunoSEQ multiplex PCR; TCRdb stores just in-frame clones and leaves some out. The sample lists approximately 110,000 clones, approximately 81% seen once, with about 13% in the top ten. The material sequenced was peripheral blood. The receptors shown here come from a human donor in a cohort sampled during active COVID-19.

The V gene is TRBV9, the J gene TRBJ1-4; D is uncertain. Germline CDR1 is SGDLS and CDR2 is YYNGEE. The CDR3 is made up of 13 amino acids. Between the trimmed V and J ends, which lost 3 bases and 3 bases, there was a span of 6 bases. The CDR3 DNA reads TGTGCCAGCAGCGCCGGTCCTAATGAAAAACTGTTTTTT. It translates to CASSAGPNEKLFF.

This clone was picked up one time. The chain is built from TRBV15 and TRBJ1-5; 10 bases are a match to TRBD1. With V trimmed by 0 bases and J by 5 bases, 1 base remained unmatched. The germline gives CDR1 LNHNV, CDR2 YYDKDF (reference sequence). The CDR3 runs to 15 residues. Here the CDR3 reads CATSRDGQGDQPQHF. CDR3 nucleotides: TGTGCCACCAGCAGAGACGGACAGGGGGATCAGCCCCAGCATTTT.

This chain uses TRBV25-1 with TRBJ2-6; perhaps TRBD1 as D (5 bases). This CDR3 has 15 amino acids. V was clipped by 11 bases and J by 0 bases, with 14 bases between them. CDR1 and CDR2 from the germline V gene are MGHDK and SYGVNS. CDR3: CASSPGHSGANVLTF. The CDR3 bases are TGTGCCTCTTCACCCGGACACTCTGGGGCCAACGTCCTGACTTTC.

The chain links TRBV6-5 to TRBJ1-2, with TRBD1 identical over 9 bases. Germline V gives CDR1 MNHEY, CDR2 SVGAGI. The CDR3 covers 14 residues. The V gene end was trimmed by 6 bases and the J gene end by 3 bases; junction bases not matched to a gene: 5. The CDR3 sequence is CASRKQGADYGYTF. CDR3 in DNA: TGTGCCAGCAGGAAACAGGGGGCTGACTATGGCTACACCTTC.

The rearrangement uses TRBV23-1 and TRBJ2-7, with TRBD2 as a possible D gene (7 bases). TRBV23-1 is given ORF status, its function remaining uncertain. V lost 0 bases and J lost 0, with 12 bases in between. This CDR3 comprises 16 residues. The CDR3 coding sequence is TGCGCCAGCAGTCAATCGTGGGGGGGGGCCTCCTACGAGCAGTACTTC. Its translation: CASSQSWGGASYEQYF.

The chain carries TRBV7-2 and TRBJ1-2, with D perhaps matching TRBD1 (6 bases). CDR3 length: 15 amino acids. Germline assignment: CDR1 SGHTA and CDR2 FQGNSA. Trimming left V 3 bases short and J 4 bases short, with 15 bases between. CDR3 nucleotides: TGTGCCAGCAGCTTCACAGGGCATTCGGGCTATGGCTACACCTTC. It yields the protein CASSFTGHSGYGYTF.

The rearrangement joins TRBV2 to TRBJ1-2; 7 positions agree with TRBD1. Germline V lookup: CDR1 SNHLY, CDR2 FYNNEI. V was clipped by 5 bases and J by 4 bases; unmatched bases: 7. The CDR3 covers 14 residues. CDR3 region: CASSIDREVYGYTF. CDR3 DNA sequence: TGTGCCAGCAGTATCGACAGGGAGGTCTATGGCTACACCTTC.

The V gene is TRBV7-2, the J gene TRBJ2-3; 7 bases agree with TRBD2. The germline V gene has CDR1 SGHTA and CDR2 FQGNSA. The trim removed 1 base at V and 1 base at J, leaving 5 bases unmatched. The CDR3 totals 16 residues. In nucleotides, the CDR3 is TGTGCCAGCAGCTTAGTTGGGGGGGTGGGCACAGATACGCAGTATTTT. It translates to CASSLVGGVGTDTQYF.

The chain employs TRBV18 and TRBJ2-7; 8 bases match TRBD1. V gave up 5 bases and J gave up 3 bases; unmatched junction bases: 3. Germline V gene sequence: CDR1 KGHSH, CDR2 LQKENI. The CDR3 totals 13 residues. The CDR3 DNA reads TGTGCCAGCTCAGCTGGACAGGGCTACGAGCAGTACTTC. Translated, it gives CASSAGQGYEQYF. Full variable domain (missing parts from reference TRBV18 and TRBJ2-7): NAGVMQNPRHLVRRRGQEARLRCSPMKGHSHVYWYRQLPEEGLKFMVYLQKENIIDESGMPKERFSAEFPKEGPSILRIQQVVRGDSAAYFCASSAGQGYEQYFGPGTRLTVT.

The rearrangement uses TRBV7-2 and TRBJ2-2; D gene unclear. Germline V lookup: CDR1 SGHTA, CDR2 FQGNSA. CDR3 length: 16 amino acids. V dropped 2 bases and J dropped 0 bases, with 10 bases sitting between them. CDR3 sequence (DNA): TGTGCCAGCAGCTTAAACTCCCCCGCGAACACCGGGGAGCTGTTTTTT. It translates to CASSLNSPANTGELFF. Full variable domain (outside the CDR3, taken from reference TRBV7-2 and TRBJ2-2): GAGVSQSPSNKVTEKGKDVELRCDPISGHTALYWYRQSLGQGLEFLIYFQGNSAPDKSGLPSDRFSAERTGGSVSTLTIQRTQQEDSAVYLCASSLNSPANTGELFFGEGSRLTVL.

The rearrangement uses TRBV29-1 and TRBJ2-3, with TRBD2 as a possible D gene (5 bases). This CDR3 is built from 12 residues. Looked up from germline, CDR1 is SQVTM and CDR2 is ANQGSEA. Trimming left V 7 bases short and J 2 bases short, with 10 bases between. CDR3 protein: CSDRTLTDTQYF. CDR3 nucleotide sequence: TGCAGCGATAGGACTCTCACAGATACGCAGTATTTT.

V is TRBV11-3 and J is TRBJ2-3, with D possibly matching TRBD2 (6 bases). Looked up from germline, CDR1 is SGHNT and CDR2 is YENEEA. CDR3 length: 16 amino acids. V was trimmed by 1 base and J by 1 base, leaving 12 bases between them. CDR3 amino acids: CASSLGGVRGTDTQYF. The CDR3 coding sequence is TGTGCCAGCAGCTTAGGGGGGGTTCGGGGCACAGATACGCAGTATTTT.

This rearrangement joins TRBV9 to TRBJ1-1, with D possibly TRBD1 on 6 matching bases. V lost 0 bases and J 11 bases, leaving 14 bases between the germline ends. The CDR3 is 13 amino acids. Germline assignment: CDR1 SGDLS and CDR2 YYNGEE. The CDR3 sequence: CASSVGVPGVAFF. CDR3 nucleotide sequence: TGTGCCAGCAGCGTAGGGGTTCCAGGGGTGGCTTTCTTT.

The V gene is TRBV28, the J gene TRBJ2-5, with D perhaps TRBD2 (5 bases). Deletions cut 5 bases from V and 0 bases from J, with 13 bases between. The CDR3 runs 15 residues. Germline V gene sequence: CDR1 MDHEN, CDR2 SYDVKM. The CDR3 nucleotides are TGTGCCAGCAGTCTCCCGCGAGGGTACCAAGAGACCCAGTACTTC. It yields the protein CASSLPRGYQETQYF. Together with reference TRBV28 and TRBJ2-5, the CDR3 gives the full variable domain: DVKVTQSSRYLVKRTGEKVFLECVQDMDHENMFWYRQDPGLGLRLIYFSYDVKMKEKGDIPEGYSVSREKKERFSLILESASTNQTSMYLCASSLPRGYQETQYFGPGTRLLVL.

This chain links TRBV4-1 with TRBJ2-1; 8 bases are a match to TRBD2. Germline V gene lookup returns CDR1 MGHRA and CDR2 YSYEKL. V trimming: 1 base; J trimming: 2 bases; junction bases outside the gene matches: 4. The CDR3 is 16 amino acids. The CDR3 sequence: CASSQGLAGTYNEQFF. CDR3 sequence (DNA): TGCGCCAGCAGCCAAGGGTTAGCGGGGACCTACAATGAGCAGTTCTTC.

This clone was counted between two and nine times. Sequence at one end of the junction differs from germline and may be a read error. The CDR3: CASSQGPGGAPHNEQFF. The DNA for the CDR3 is TGTGCCAGCAGTCAAGGACCGGGAGGGGCCCCCCACAATGAGCAGTTCTTC. The rearrangement joins TRBV4-2 to TRBJ2-1; 8 positions agree with TRBD2. Germline loops: CDR1 LGHNA, CDR2 YNFKEQ. CDR3 size: 17 residues.

The genes are TRBV7-2 and TRBJ2-2; tentatively, D is TRBD2 (7 bases). CDR3 size: 16 residues. Germline V gene data show CDR1 as SGHTA and CDR2 as FQGNSA. With 5 bases removed from V and 1 base from J, the gap between germline ends came to 14 bases. The CDR3 loop reads CASSQGRGQNTGELFF. CDR3 in DNA: TGTGCCAGCAGCCAGGGGCGGGGGCAGAACACCGGGGAGCTGTTTTTT.